One sample yielded the 5 T cell receptor beta chains listed below, sequenced in a study of shared clonotypes between healthy human individuals. The assay was immunoSEQ multiplex PCR, and TCRdb's table has in-frame clones only and misses some. Counted here are some 1,600,000 clones, 95% to 99% occurring once; the ten biggest clones make up about 0.45%. The sample was naive CD4+ T cells sorted from blood. Subset reported: CD45RA+ positively selected. The receptors shown here come from a man between 25 and 39 years old in good health.

This clone was observed a single time. The chain uses TRBV6-1 and TRBJ2-1; TRBD1 aligns across 11 bases. The V and J ends lost 8 bases and 0 bases, in that order; junction bases with no gene match: 12. The CDR3 spans 18 residues. The germline CDR1 and CDR2 sequences are MNHNS and SASEGT. CDR3 protein: CASCGQGAAGSSYNEQFF. CDR3 DNA: TGTGCCAGCTGTGGACAGGGGGCGGCGGGGAGCTCCTACAATGAGCAGTTCTTC.

The chain combines TRBV10-2 with TRBJ2-3; the D is unclear. This CDR3 region has 13 residues. Trimming cost V 4 bases and J 2 bases, with 7 bases left between them. Germline V lookup: CDR1 WSHSY, CDR2 SAAADI. CDR3 protein: CASSVWATDTQYF. CDR3 in DNA: TGCGCCAGCAGTGTATGGGCCACAGATACGCAGTATTTT.

This chain uses TRBV28 with TRBJ1-1; no clear D gene. V lost 1 base to trimming and J lost 0 bases, with 6 bases between them. Per germline, CDR1 MDHEN and CDR2 SYDVKM. CDR3 length: 14 amino acids. The CDR3 nucleotides read TGTGCCAGCAGTTTATTCCAGATGAACACTGAAGCTTTCTTT. This sequence encodes CASSLFQMNTEAFF.

This CDR3 reads CASSISGVTGYTF. The DNA of the CDR3 is TGTGCCAGCAGCATTAGTGGGGTGACTGGCTACACCTTC. The V and J genes are TRBV7-8 and TRBJ1-2, with unresolved D. The germline V gene has CDR1 SGHVS and CDR2 FQNEAQ. Trimming removed 5 bases from V and 7 bases from J, with 14 bases in between. This CDR3 has 13 amino acids.

The gene calls are TRBV5-1 and TRBJ2-2; 8 positions match TRBD1. The CDR3 extends over 15 amino acids. Losses at the gene ends were 1 base for V and 5 bases for J; bases not matched to a gene: 4. CDR1 is SGHRS and CDR2 is YFSETQ in the germline V gene. Here the CDR3 reads CASSLRTGKTGELFF. As DNA, the CDR3 is TGCGCCAGCAGCTTGCGGACAGGGAAAACCGGGGAGCTGTTTTTT.